A single sample is the source of the 3 T cell receptor beta chains below, sequenced in a study of blood T cell repertoires in COVID-19. Only in-frame clones appear in the TCRdb table, and some are missing; sequencing was by immunoSEQ multiplex PCR. The sample yields fewer than 200,000 clones, 65% to 90% seen once. The specimen sequenced was peripheral blood. Receptors were obtained from a man aged 50 or older with active or convalescent COVID-19.

The CDR3 loop is CASSSVSGNTIYF. As DNA, the CDR3 is TGTGCCAGTAGTTCTGTCTCTGGAAACACCATATATTTT. The chain employs TRBV19 and TRBJ1-3; no definite D call. CDR1 and CDR2 from the germline V gene are LNHDA and SQIVND (reference sequence). The CDR3 extends over 13 amino acids. Trimming cost V 5 bases and J 0 bases, with 5 bases left between them. The complete variable domain, with remaining parts taken from reference TRBV19 and TRBJ1-3, reads DGGITQSPKYLFRKEGQNVTLSCEQNLNHDAMYWYRQDPGQGLRLIYYSQIVNDFQKGDIAEGYSVSREKKESFPLTVTSAQKNPTAFYLCASSSVSGNTIYFGEGSWLTVV.

The gene calls are TRBV9 and TRBJ1-2; perhaps TRBD1 as D (5 bases). This CDR3 contains 13 residues. Germline V gene data show CDR1 as SGDLS and CDR2 as YYNGEE. Trimming pared 3 bases from V and 10 bases from J, leaving 16 bases between. In nucleotides, the CDR3 is TGTGCCAGCAGCGAAGGGGCCTCAAGGGACTACACCTTC. This encodes CASSEGASRDYTF.

The chain has TRBV21-1 and TRBJ1-1; the table's D gene call, TRBD1, was not cross checked with the DNA. TRBV21-1 represents a pseudogene. This CDR3 has 17 residues. The CDR3 nucleotides are TGTGCCAGCAGCAAAGAGGGACAGGGGGCGTTCGGCACTGAAGCTTTCTTT. Its protein is CASSKEGQGAFGTEAFF.